This T cell receptor (beta chain) is drawn from a study of blood T cell repertoires in COVID-19 (TCRdb year 2020). About the full investigation: The collaborator samples originated in the United States, Italy and Spain and spanned the acute and convalescent phases of COVID-19. The prospective study material was composed of cDNA or gDNA derived from T cells, B-cell-depleted T cells, or PBMCs. The dataset comprised deeply sampled blood TCRbeta repertoires from subjects exposed to, actively infected with, or recovered from COVID-19. The repertoires were released in a freely available public database intended as a resource for research on the immune response to SARS-CoV-2. Samples were obtained from the ongoing ImmuneRACE study (first 160 participants) and from about 1,300 subjects provided by 6 global collaborators. A de-identified subject ID, COVID-19 status, age in years and sex were almost always included in the sample metadata. Where available, HLA class I and class II types were taken from metadata supplied by the sample provider and were not determined by assay-based typing. General study outcomes and caveats: The amount of clinical and demographic metadata varied by source and participant and was provided uncurated.

This clone has only a few counts. The clone's antigen remains unknown. Base-call qualities are not available, and no considerably larger clone is one nucleotide away. The collaborating institutions used their own protocols to collect whole blood in K2EDTA tubes. For TCRbeta analysis, collaborator samples were shipped as frozen whole blood, as isolated PBMCs, or as DNA extracted from either sample type. TCRbeta CDR3 regions were amplified from genomic DNA using the immunoSEQ Assay, a bias-controlled multiplex PCR. Regarding the original processing steps: The number of nucleated cells in each sample was estimated from the amplification of reference gene primers within the assay. Sequence reads were collapsed and filtered to measure the absolute abundance of every unique TCRbeta CDR3 rearrangement. Productive Simpson clonality was computed per sample as the square root of Simpson's diversity index over productive rearrangements. Not all clones reach the TCRdb copy of this immuneACCESS table, which keeps in-frame sequences only. Checked studies attribute under half of the gap to unresolved V genes and leave the rest unexplained. V and J calls and clone size are those listed in that table; D and trimming were worked out from the DNA. The sample contains 75,000 or so clones, roughly four fifths of them found a single time. Of the sample, under 11% falls within the top ten clones.

The CDR3 has 17 amino acids, counting the end cysteine and phenylalanine. CDR3 DNA only is kept here, 51 bases in frame from base 1. From the germline V gene, CDR1 is SGHVS and CDR2 is FQNEAQ. V has 4 bases trimmed and J has 13 bases trimmed; junction bases matching no gene number 20. This TCR was sampled from a man aged 55 to 69 with acute or convalescent COVID-19. Specimen: peripheral blood. The rearranged chain carries TRBV7-8 and TRBJ2-1, with 9 bases in between that match TRBD2. The CDR3 protein sequence reads: CASSYARRSSLAGYQFF. In nucleotide form, the sequence is TGTGCCAGCAGCTACGCCCGGCGGAGCTCCCTAGCGGGATATCAGTTCTTC.